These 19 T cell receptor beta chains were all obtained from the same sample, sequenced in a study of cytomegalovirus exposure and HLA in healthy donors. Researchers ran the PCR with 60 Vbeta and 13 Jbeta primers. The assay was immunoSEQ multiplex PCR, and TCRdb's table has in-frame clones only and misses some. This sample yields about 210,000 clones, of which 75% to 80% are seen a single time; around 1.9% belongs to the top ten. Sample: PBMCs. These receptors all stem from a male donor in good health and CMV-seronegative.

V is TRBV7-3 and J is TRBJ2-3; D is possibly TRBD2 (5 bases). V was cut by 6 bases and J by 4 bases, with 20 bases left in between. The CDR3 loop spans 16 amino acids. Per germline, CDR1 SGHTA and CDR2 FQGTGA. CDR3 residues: CASSEGLATSADTQYF. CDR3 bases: TGTGCCAGCAGTGAAGGACTCGCAACCTCAGCAGATACGCAGTATTTT.

The CDR3: CASSLFVPGTNYGYTF. The CDR3 nucleotides are TGTGCCAGCAGTTTATTCGTACCAGGGACTAACTATGGCTACACCTTC. The chain combines TRBV28 with TRBJ1-2; tentative D call: TRBD1 (5 bases). V was cut by 1 base and J by 0 bases, with 12 bases left in between. This CDR3 contains 16 residues. Germline assignment: CDR1 MDHEN and CDR2 SYDVKM.

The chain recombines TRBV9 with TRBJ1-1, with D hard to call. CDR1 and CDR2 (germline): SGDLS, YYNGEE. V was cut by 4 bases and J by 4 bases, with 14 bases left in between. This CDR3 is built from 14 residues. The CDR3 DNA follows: TGTGCCAGCAGCCCCCCCGGGATTGGCACTGAAGCTTTCTTT. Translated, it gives CASSPPGIGTEAFF. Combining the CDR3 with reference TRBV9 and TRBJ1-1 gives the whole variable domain DSGVTQTPKHLITATGQRVTLRCSPRSGDLSVYWYQQSLDQGLQFLIQYYNGEERAKGNILERFSAQQFPDLHSELNLSSLELGDSALYFCASSPPGIGTEAFFGQGTRLTVV.

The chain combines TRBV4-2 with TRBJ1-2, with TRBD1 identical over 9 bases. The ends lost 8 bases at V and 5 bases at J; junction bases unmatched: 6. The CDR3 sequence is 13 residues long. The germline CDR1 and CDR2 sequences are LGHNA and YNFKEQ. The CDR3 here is CASGTDRGYGYTF. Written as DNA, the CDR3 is TGTGCCAGCGGAACGGACAGGGGTTATGGCTACACCTTC.

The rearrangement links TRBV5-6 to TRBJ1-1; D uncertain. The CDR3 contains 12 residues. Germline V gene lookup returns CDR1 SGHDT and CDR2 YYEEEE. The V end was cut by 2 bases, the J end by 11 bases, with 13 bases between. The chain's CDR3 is CASSLSDLEAFF. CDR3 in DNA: TGTGCCAGCAGCTTATCGGATTTGGAGGCTTTCTTT.

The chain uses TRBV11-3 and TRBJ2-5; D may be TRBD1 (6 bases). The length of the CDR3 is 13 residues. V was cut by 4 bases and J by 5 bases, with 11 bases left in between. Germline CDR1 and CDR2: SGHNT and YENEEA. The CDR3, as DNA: TGTGCCAGCAGCTCGTCAGGGGTGGAGACCCAGTACTTC. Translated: CASSSSGVETQYF.

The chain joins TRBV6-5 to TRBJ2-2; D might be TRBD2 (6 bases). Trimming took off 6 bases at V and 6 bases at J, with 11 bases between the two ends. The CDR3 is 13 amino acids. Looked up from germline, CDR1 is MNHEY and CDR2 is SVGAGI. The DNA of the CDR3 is TGTGCCAGCAGAGTGGGGGGTCCCGGGGAGCTGTTTTTT. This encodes CASRVGGPGELFF.

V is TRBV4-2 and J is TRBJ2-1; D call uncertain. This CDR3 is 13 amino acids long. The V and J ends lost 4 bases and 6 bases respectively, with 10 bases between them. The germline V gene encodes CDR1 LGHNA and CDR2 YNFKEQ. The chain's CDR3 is CASSREVLNEQFF. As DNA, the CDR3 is TGTGCCAGCAGCCGAGAGGTACTCAATGAGCAGTTCTTC.

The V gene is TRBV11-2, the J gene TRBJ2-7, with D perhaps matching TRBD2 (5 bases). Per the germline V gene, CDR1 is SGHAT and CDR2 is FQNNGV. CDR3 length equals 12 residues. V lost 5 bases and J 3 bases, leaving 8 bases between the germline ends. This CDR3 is CASSLDYYEQYF. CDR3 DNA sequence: TGTGCCAGCAGCCTTGACTACTACGAGCAGTACTTC.

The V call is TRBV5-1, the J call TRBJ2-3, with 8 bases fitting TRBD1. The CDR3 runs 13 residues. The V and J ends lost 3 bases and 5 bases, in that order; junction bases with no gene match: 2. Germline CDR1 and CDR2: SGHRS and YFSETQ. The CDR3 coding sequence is TGCGCCAGCAGCTCAGACAGGGGAGATACGCAGTATTTT. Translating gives CASSSDRGDTQYF.

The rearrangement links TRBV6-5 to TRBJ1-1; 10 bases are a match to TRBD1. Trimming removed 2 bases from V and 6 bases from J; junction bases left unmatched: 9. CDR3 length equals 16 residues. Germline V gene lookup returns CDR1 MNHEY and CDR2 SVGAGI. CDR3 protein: CASSYPGQGRGAEAFF. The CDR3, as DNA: TGTGCCAGCAGTTACCCGGGACAGGGGCGAGGGGCTGAAGCTTTCTTT.

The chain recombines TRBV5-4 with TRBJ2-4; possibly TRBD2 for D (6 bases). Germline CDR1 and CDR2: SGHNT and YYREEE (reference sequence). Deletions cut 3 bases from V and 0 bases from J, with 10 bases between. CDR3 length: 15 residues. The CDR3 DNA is TGTGCCAGCAGCTCGGCGGGGCGAGCCAAAAACATTCAGTACTTC. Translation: CASSSAGRAKNIQYF.

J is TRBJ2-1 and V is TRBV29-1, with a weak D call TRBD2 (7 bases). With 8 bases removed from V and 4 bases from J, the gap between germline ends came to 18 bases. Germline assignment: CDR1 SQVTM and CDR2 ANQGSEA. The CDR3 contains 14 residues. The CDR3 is CSLLGLGGYNEQFF. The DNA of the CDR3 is TGCAGCTTATTAGGACTAGGGGGGTACAATGAGCAGTTCTTC.

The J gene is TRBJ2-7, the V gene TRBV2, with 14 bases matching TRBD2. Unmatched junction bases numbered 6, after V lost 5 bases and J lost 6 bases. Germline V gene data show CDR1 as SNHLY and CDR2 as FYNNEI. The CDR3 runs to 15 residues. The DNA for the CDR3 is TGTGCCAGCAGTAAGACTAGCGGGGGGGCCCTCGAGCAGTACTTC. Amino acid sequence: CASSKTSGGALEQYF.

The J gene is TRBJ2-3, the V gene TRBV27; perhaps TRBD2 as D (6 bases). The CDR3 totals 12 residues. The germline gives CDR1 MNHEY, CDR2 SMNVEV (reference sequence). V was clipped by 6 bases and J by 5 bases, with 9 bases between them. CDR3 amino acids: CASRPTRDTQYF. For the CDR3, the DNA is TGTGCCAGCAGGCCGACTAGAGATACGCAGTATTTT.

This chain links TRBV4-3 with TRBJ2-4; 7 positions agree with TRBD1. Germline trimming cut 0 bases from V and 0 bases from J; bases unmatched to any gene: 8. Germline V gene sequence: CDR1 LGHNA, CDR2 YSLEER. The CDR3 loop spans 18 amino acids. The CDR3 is CASSQDLGTVLAKNIQYF. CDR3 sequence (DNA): TGCGCCAGCAGCCAAGATCTTGGGACAGTATTAGCCAAAAACATTCAGTACTTC.

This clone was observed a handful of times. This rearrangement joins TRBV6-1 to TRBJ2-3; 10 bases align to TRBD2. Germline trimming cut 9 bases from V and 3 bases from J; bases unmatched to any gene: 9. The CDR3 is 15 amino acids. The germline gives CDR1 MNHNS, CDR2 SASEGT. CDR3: CASGPSGRITDTQYF. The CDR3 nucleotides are TGTGCCAGTGGCCCTAGCGGGAGAATTACAGATACGCAGTATTTT.

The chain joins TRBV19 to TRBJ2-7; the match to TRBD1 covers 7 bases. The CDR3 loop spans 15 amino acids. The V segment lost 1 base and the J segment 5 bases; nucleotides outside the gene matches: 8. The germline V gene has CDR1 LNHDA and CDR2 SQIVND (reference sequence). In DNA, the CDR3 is TGTGCCAGTAGTATAGGGAGACAGGGAGTCGACGAGCAGTACTTC. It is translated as CASSIGRQGVDEQYF.

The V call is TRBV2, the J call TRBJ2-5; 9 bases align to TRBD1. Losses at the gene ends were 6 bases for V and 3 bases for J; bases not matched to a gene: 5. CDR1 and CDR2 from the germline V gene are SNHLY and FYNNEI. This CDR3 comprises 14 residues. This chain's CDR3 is CASRSGTGKETQYF. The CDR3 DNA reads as TGTGCCAGCAGGTCCGGGACAGGGAAAGAGACCCAGTACTTC.